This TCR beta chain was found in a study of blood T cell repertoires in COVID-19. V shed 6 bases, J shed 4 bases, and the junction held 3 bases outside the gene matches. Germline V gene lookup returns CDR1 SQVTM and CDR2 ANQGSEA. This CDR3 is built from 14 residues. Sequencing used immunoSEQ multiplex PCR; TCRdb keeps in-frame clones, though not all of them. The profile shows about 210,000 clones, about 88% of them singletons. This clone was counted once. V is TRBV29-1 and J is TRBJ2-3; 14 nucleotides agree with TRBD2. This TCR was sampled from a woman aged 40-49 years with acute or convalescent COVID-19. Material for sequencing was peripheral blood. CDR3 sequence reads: CSVETSGGADTQYF. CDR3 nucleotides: TGCAGCGTGGAGACTAGCGGGGGGGCAGATACGCAGTATTTT.